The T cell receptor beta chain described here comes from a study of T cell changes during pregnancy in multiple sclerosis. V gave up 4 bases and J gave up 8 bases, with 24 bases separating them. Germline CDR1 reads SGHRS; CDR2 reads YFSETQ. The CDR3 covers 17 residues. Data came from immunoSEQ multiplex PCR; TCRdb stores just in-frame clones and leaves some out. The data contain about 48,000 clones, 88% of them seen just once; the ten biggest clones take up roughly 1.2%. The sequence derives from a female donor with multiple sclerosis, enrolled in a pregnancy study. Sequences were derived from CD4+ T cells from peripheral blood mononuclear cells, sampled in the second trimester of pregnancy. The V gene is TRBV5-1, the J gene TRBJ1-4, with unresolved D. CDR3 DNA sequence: TGCGCCAGCAGCCGGGCGGTCGGGATGGGTGAATCGGAAAAACTGTTTTTT. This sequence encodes CASSRAVGMGESEKLFF.